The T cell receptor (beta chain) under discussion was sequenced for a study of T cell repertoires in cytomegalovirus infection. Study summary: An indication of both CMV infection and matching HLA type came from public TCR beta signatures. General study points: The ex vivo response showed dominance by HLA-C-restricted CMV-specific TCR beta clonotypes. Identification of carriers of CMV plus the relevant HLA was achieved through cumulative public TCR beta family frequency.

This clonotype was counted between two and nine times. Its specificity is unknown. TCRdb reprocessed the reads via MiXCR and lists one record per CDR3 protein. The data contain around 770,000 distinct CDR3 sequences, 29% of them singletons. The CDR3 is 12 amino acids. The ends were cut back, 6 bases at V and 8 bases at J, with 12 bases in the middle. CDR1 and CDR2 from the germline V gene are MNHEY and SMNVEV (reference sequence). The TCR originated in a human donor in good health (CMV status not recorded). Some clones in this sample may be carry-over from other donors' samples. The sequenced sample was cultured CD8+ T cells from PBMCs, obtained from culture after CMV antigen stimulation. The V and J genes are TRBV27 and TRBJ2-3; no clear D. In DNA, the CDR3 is TGTGCCAGCAGGGCGGCAGAGCGTACGCAGTATTTT. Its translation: CASRAAERTQYF.